This paragraph covers one T cell receptor beta chain sequence. This clone has at least ten counts. The antigen this receptor binds is unknown. The sample holds no much larger clone one base away, and base qualities are not on file. TCRbeta CDR3 regions were amplified from genomic DNA by means of the immunoSEQ Assay, a bias-controlled multiplex PCR. The original pipeline was this. The number of nucleated cells in each sample was estimated by amplification of reference gene primers within the assay. Sequence reads were collapsed and filtered to measure the absolute abundance of every unique TCRbeta CDR3 rearrangement. Productive Simpson clonality was computed per sample as the square root of Simpson's diversity index over productive rearrangements. TCRdb holds this immuneACCESS table with in-frame rearrangements only. Some clones are missing; in checked studies, unresolved V genes explain under half, and the rest has no known cause. V and J calls and clone size are as listed in that table; D and trimming were resolved from the DNA. The sample data list 110,000 to 150,000 clones, and around 90% of these were observed just once. Around 5% of the sample is held by the ten biggest clonotypes.

CDR1 ENHRY and CDR2 SYGVKD were looked up in the germline V gene. The junction shows trimming of 6 bases on V and 0 bases on J, plus 6 bases between the germline ends. The CDR3 runs 12 residues from the cysteine to the phenylalanine. Only the CDR3 DNA is retained, 36 bases long and in frame from the first base. These data come from a study of blood T cell repertoires in COVID-19 (dated by TCRdb to 2020 to 2021). At the level of the whole study: Collaborator samples came from the United States, Italy and Spain and covered acute and convalescent phases of COVID-19. The material from the prospective study consisted of cDNA or gDNA derived from T cells, B-cell-depleted T cells, or PBMCs. Deeply sampled blood TCRbeta repertoires from subjects exposed to, actively infected with, or recovered from COVID-19 were included in the dataset. A freely available public database, intended as a resource for researchers studying the immune response to SARS-CoV-2, is where the repertoires were released. The samples were drawn from the first 160 participants of the ongoing ImmuneRACE study and from over a thousand subjects provided by 6 global collaborators. Nearly every sample came with metadata listing a de-identified subject ID, COVID-19 status, age in years and sex. Where HLA class I and class II types were available, the types were taken from metadata supplied by the sample provider, not from assay-based typing.

Collaborating institutions collected whole blood in K2EDTA tubes following their own protocols. For TCRbeta analysis, collaborators shipped samples as frozen whole blood, isolated PBMCs, or DNA extracted from either of those sample types. Broader findings and caveats from the paper: The quantity of clinical and demographic metadata differed by source and by participant and was supplied without curation.

This TCR was sampled from a human donor in a cohort sampled during active COVID-19. The chain is encoded by TRBV10-3 joined to TRBJ2-7; tentative D gene TRBD1, with 6 bases matching. The source material was peripheral blood. At the DNA level, the sequence is TGTGCCATCAGGGACAGCTCCTACGAGCAGTACTTC. Its product reads: CAIRDSSYEQYF.